Below, 31 T cell receptor beta chains from the same sample are listed, as sequenced in a study of blood T cell repertoires in COVID-19. Here immunoSEQ multiplex PCR was the method, and the copy in TCRdb shows in-frame clones only, minus some. Altogether some 300,000 clones are present, 89% being singletons, with the ten largest covering 2.5% to 3%. The source material was PBMCs or T cells enriched from blood (not recorded which). All receptors derive from a woman aged 50 to 60 who had been exposed to COVID-19.

This rearrangement joins TRBV29-1 to TRBJ2-1; 16 positions agree with TRBD2. The length of the CDR3 is 15 residues. In germline, CDR1 is SQVTM, CDR2 ANQGSEA. Trimming removed 7 bases from V and 5 bases from J; junction bases left unmatched: 5. The CDR3 nucleotides are TGCAGCGCTGTGGGACTAGCGGGGGGGAACAATGAGCAGTTCTTC. It encodes CSAVGLAGGNNEQFF.

The chain couples TRBV6-5 to TRBJ1-5; 8 nucleotides line up with TRBD1. Germline lookup yields CDR1 MNHEY and CDR2 SVGAGI. Germline trimming cut 4 bases from V and 7 bases from J; bases unmatched to any gene: 9. CDR3 length: 15 amino acids. The CDR3 DNA reads as TGTGCCAGCAGTTCTTCAGGGGGCGTCAACCAGCCCCAGCATTTT. Protein product: CASSSSGGVNQPQHF.

The chain links TRBV4-2 to TRBJ2-5, with 11 bases fitting TRBD2. The J segment lost 3 bases and the V segment lost 4 bases, leaving 7 bases of the junction unmatched. Per germline, CDR1 LGHNA and CDR2 YNFKEQ. CDR3 length: 16 amino acids. CDR3 loop: CASSLSPGLAEETQYF. The CDR3 bases are TGTGCCAGCAGCCTGAGCCCGGGACTAGCGGAAGAGACCCAGTACTTC.

The chain has TRBV10-2 and TRBJ1-3; 8 bases agree with TRBD1. CDR1 and CDR2 from the germline V gene are WSHSY and SAAADI. The length of the CDR3 is 16 residues. V gave up 0 bases and J gave up 0 bases; unmatched junction bases: 1. The CDR3 DNA sequence: TGCGCCAGCAGTGAGTCAACAGGGGGCTCTGGAAACACCATATATTTT. This encodes CASSESTGGSGNTIYF.

V and J are TRBV5-6 and TRBJ2-1; TRBD2 aligns across 7 bases. Losses at the gene ends were 2 bases for V and 0 bases for J; bases not matched to a gene: 5. CDR1 and CDR2 (germline): SGHDT, YYEEEE. CDR3 length equals 16 residues. The CDR3 is CASSFTRGSSYNEQFF. CDR3 sequence (DNA): TGTGCCAGCAGCTTTACGCGGGGGAGCTCCTACAATGAGCAGTTCTTC.

This rearrangement joins TRBV4-1 to TRBJ2-1; TRBD2 is a possible D gene (6 bases). The germline gives CDR1 MGHRA, CDR2 YSYEKL. The CDR3 spans 16 residues. V lost 10 bases to trimming and J lost 6 bases, with 25 bases between them. The CDR3 protein is CATAGGEKEGLNEQFF. CDR3 nucleotide sequence: TGCGCCACCGCTGGCGGGGAAAAAGAAGGGCTCAATGAGCAGTTCTTC.

V is TRBV28 and J is TRBJ1-4; D is unresolved. The CDR3 has 14 amino acids. Trimming took off 4 bases at V and 6 bases at J, with 12 bases between the two ends. Germline V gene lookup returns CDR1 MDHEN and CDR2 SYDVKM. The CDR3 is CASSSLDGYEKLFF. The CDR3 DNA reads as TGTGCCAGCAGTTCGCTAGACGGGTATGAAAAACTGTTTTTT.

This clone was counted a single time. The V call is TRBV7-2, the J call TRBJ2-7; TRBD2 aligns across 11 bases. V lost 5 bases and J lost 2; bases outside the gene matches: 5. CDR1 SGHTA and CDR2 FQGNSA come from the germline V gene. CDR3 length: 15 residues. The CDR3 sequence: CASSPGLAVAYEQYF. The CDR3 coding sequence is TGTGCCAGCAGCCCGGGACTAGCGGTGGCCTACGAGCAGTACTTC.

For this clone: Its ends do not fully match the called genes, so a read error is possible. The V gene is TRBV7-7, the J gene TRBJ2-7; maybe TRBD2 (7 bases). There are 18 residues in the CDR3. From germline, CDR1 is SSHAT and CDR2 FNYEAQ (reference sequence). The CDR3 region has the DNA TGTGCTAGCAGCTGGCCCCAGCTGGGGCGGGGGCTATCCTACGAGCAGTACTTC. This codes for CASSWPQLGRGLSYEQYF.

The rearrangement uses TRBV15 and TRBJ2-7; 7 bases line up with TRBD1. Germline-derived CDR1 and CDR2 are LNHNV and YYDKDF (reference sequence). Germline trimming cut 3 bases from V and 5 bases from J; bases unmatched to any gene: 4. The length of the CDR3 is 13 residues. This CDR3 is CATSSDRVHEQYF. As DNA, the CDR3 is TGTGCCACCAGCAGTGACAGGGTCCACGAGCAGTACTTC.

The V and J genes are TRBV6-5 and TRBJ1-2; D gene unclear. CDR1 and CDR2 from the germline V gene are MNHEY and SVGAGI. V was clipped by 5 bases and J by 1 base, with 11 bases between them. The CDR3 loop spans 14 amino acids. CDR3 sequence: CASSPHGSNYGYTF. CDR3 coding DNA: TGTGCCAGCAGTCCCCATGGGAGTAACTATGGCTACACCTTC.

This chain links TRBV7-8 with TRBJ2-5; no clear D. Per the germline V gene, CDR1 is SGHVS and CDR2 is FQNEAQ. The CDR3 is 14 amino acids. The V gene lost 5 bases and the J gene lost 1 base, with 11 bases spanning the gap. The CDR3 reads CASSPPRSQETQYF. In nucleotides, the CDR3 is TGTGCCAGCAGCCCCCCTAGGAGCCAAGAGACCCAGTACTTC.

V and J are TRBV5-5 and TRBJ1-1; the D is unclear. Germline CDR1 is SGHKS and CDR2 is YYEKEE (reference sequence). Between the trimmed V and J ends, which lost 0 bases and 5 bases, there was a span of 11 bases. The CDR3 length is 14 residues. The CDR3 DNA reads as TGTGCCAGCAGCTTGGTAGGGCGAGGGACTGAAGCTTTCTTT. Translated: CASSLVGRGTEAFF. Filled out from reference TRBV5-5 and TRBJ1-1, the complete variable domain reads DAGVTQSPTHLIKTRGQQVTLRCSPISGHKSVSWYQQVLGQGPQFIFQYYEKEERGRGNFPDRFSARQFPNYSSELNVNALLLGDSALYLCASSLVGRGTEAFFGQGTRLTVV.

The chain has TRBV5-1 and TRBJ2-7; 9 bases are a match to TRBD2. With V trimmed by 4 bases and J by 2 bases, 16 bases remained unmatched. Germline lookup yields CDR1 SGHRS and CDR2 YFSETQ. The CDR3 loop spans 18 amino acids. The CDR3: CASSPNIALAGTTYEQYF. The CDR3 DNA follows: TGCGCCAGCAGCCCAAACATCGCTCTAGCGGGGACTACCTACGAGCAGTACTTC.

The rearrangement uses TRBV6-1 and TRBJ1-3; D possibly corresponds to TRBD1 (6 bases). This CDR3 has 16 amino acids. The germline CDR1 and CDR2 sequences are MNHNS and SASEGT. V was cut by 0 bases and J by 0 bases, with 9 bases left in between. This CDR3 reads CASSEAGHDSGNTIYF. The DNA of the CDR3 is TGTGCCAGCAGTGAAGCGGGACATGACTCTGGAAACACCATATATTTT.

This chain links TRBV15 with TRBJ1-1, with TRBD1 identical over 10 bases. Germline lookup yields CDR1 LNHNV and CDR2 YYDKDF (reference sequence). V lost 0 bases to trimming and J lost 4 bases; unmatched junction nucleotides: 14. The CDR3 runs 19 residues. CDR3 in DNA: TGTGCCACCAGCAGAGACAAAATCCGACAGGGGGCGGCACGCACTGAAGCTTTCTTT. It translates to CATSRDKIRQGAARTEAFF.

V gene TRBV5-1 combines with J gene TRBJ2-6; D uncertain. Per germline, CDR1 SGHRS and CDR2 YFSETQ. The germline V and J ends were trimmed by 4 bases and 0 bases, with 5 bases remaining between them. The CDR3 covers 14 residues. CDR3 sequence reads: CASSPLSGANVLTF. The CDR3 bases are TGCGCCAGCAGCCCTCTCTCTGGGGCCAACGTCCTGACTTTC. Full variable domain (rest looked up from reference TRBV5-1 and TRBJ2-6): KAGVTQTPRYLIKTRGQQVTLSCSPISGHRSVSWYQQTPGQGLQFLFEYFSETQRNKGNFPGRFSGRQFSNSRSEMNVSTLELGDSALYLCASSPLSGANVLTFGAGSRLTVL.

The chain links TRBV27 to TRBJ1-5; D gene ambiguous. Germline V gene sequence: CDR1 MNHEY, CDR2 SMNVEV (reference sequence). V lost 8 bases and J 3 bases, leaving 8 bases between the germline ends. The CDR3 has 12 residues. The CDR3 loop is CASGLYNQPQHF. The CDR3, as DNA: TGTGCCAGCGGTCTCTACAATCAGCCCCAGCATTTT.

The V call is TRBV27, the J call TRBJ2-5; maybe TRBD1 (6 bases). Germline V gene data show CDR1 as MNHEY and CDR2 as SMNVEV (reference sequence). The CDR3 is 14 amino acids. Trimming pared 4 bases from V and 0 bases from J, leaving 9 bases between. The CDR3 reads CASSWTAYQETQYF. The CDR3 DNA reads as TGTGCCAGCAGTTGGACAGCATACCAAGAGACCCAGTACTTC.

The J gene is TRBJ2-5, the V gene TRBV5-6, with 9 positions matching TRBD1. This CDR3 region has 18 residues. The V gene's germline CDR1 is SGHDT and CDR2 YYEEEE. J was trimmed by 4 bases and V by 3 bases; bases with no gene match: 16. The CDR3 sequence: CASSYLIFRDREGETQYF. CDR3 DNA: TGTGCCAGCAGCTACCTGATTTTTAGGGACAGGGAGGGAGAGACCCAGTACTTC.

Written as DNA, the CDR3 is TGTGCCACCAGCAGAGAGAAGTGGAAGGGAGATGAAAAACTGTTTTTT. Residues: CATSREKWKGDEKLFF. This chain connects TRBV15 to TRBJ1-4, with no clear D. V was trimmed by 0 bases and J by 6 bases, leaving 14 bases between them. This CDR3 is 16 amino acids long. Germline CDR1 and CDR2: LNHNV and YYDKDF (reference sequence).

This clone was seen only a few times. The chain is built from TRBV4-1 and TRBJ2-7; D is perhaps TRBD1 (6 bases). Per germline, CDR1 MGHRA and CDR2 YSYEKL. CDR3 length equals 14 residues. The V end lost 4 bases, the J end lost 2 bases, and 12 bases lay between the germline ends. CDR3 residues: CASSPGTNTYEQYF. The CDR3 nucleotides read TGCGCCAGCAGCCCAGGGACAAACACCTACGAGCAGTACTTC.

The V gene is TRBV19, the J gene TRBJ2-7; 8 nucleotides align to TRBD1. This CDR3 comprises 14 residues. The germline V gene encodes CDR1 LNHDA and CDR2 SQIVND (reference sequence). After removal of 10 bases from V and 4 bases from J, the junction contained 12 bases not matched to a gene. CDR3: CATASTGARYEQYF. As DNA, the CDR3 is TGTGCCACCGCTTCGACAGGGGCGAGGTACGAGCAGTACTTC.

V and J are TRBV19 and TRBJ1-1; unclear D gene. The CDR3 spans 15 residues. Between the trimmed V and J ends, which lost 1 base and 3 bases, there was a span of 12 bases. The germline V gene encodes CDR1 LNHDA and CDR2 SQIVND (reference sequence). The CDR3 here is CASSIVAGVDTEAFF. The CDR3 region has the DNA TGTGCCAGTAGTATAGTAGCGGGAGTGGACACTGAAGCTTTCTTT. The complete variable domain, with remaining parts taken from reference TRBV19 and TRBJ1-1, reads DGGITQSPKYLFRKEGQNVTLSCEQNLNHDAMYWYRQDPGQGLRLIYYSQIVNDFQKGDIAEGYSVSREKKESFPLTVTSAQKNPTAFYLCASSIVAGVDTEAFFGQGTRLTVV.

CDR3 DNA sequence: TGTGCCAGCAGAGTCCAGGGCGGGGTCAATCAGCCCCAGCATTTT. Its protein is CASRVQGGVNQPQHF. J is TRBJ1-5 and V is TRBV28; possibly TRBD1 for D (5 bases). The CDR3 covers 15 residues. V was trimmed by 6 bases and J by 3 bases, leaving 15 bases between them. The germline gives CDR1 MDHEN, CDR2 SYDVKM.

This chain links TRBV5-1 with TRBJ1-2; TRBD1 agrees at 7 bases. Germline CDR1 and CDR2: SGHRS and YFSETQ. The CDR3 contains 16 residues. The J segment lost 3 bases and the V segment lost 5 bases, leaving 13 bases of the junction unmatched. The chain's CDR3 is CASSRGVTGLDYGYTF. Here the CDR3 DNA reads TGCGCCAGCAGTCGTGGTGTGACAGGGTTAGACTATGGCTACACCTTC. Together with reference TRBV5-1 and TRBJ1-2, the CDR3 gives the full variable domain: KAGVTQTPRYLIKTRGQQVTLSCSPISGHRSVSWYQQTPGQGLQFLFEYFSETQRNKGNFPGRFSGRQFSNSRSEMNVSTLELGDSALYLCASSRGVTGLDYGYTFGSGTRLTVV.

The chain has TRBV11-2 and TRBJ1-1; perhaps TRBD1 as D (6 bases). The CDR3 length is 12 residues. The V end lost 1 base, the J end lost 11 bases, and 11 bases lay between the germline ends. Germline CDR1 is SGHAT and CDR2 is FQNNGV. The CDR3 sequence is CASSLGGQVAFF. The CDR3 DNA follows: TGTGCCAGCAGCTTAGGGGGGCAGGTTGCTTTCTTT.

This clone has ten or more counts. V usage is TRBV19 and J usage is TRBJ1-5, with 7 bases identical to TRBD1. Looked up from germline, CDR1 is LNHDA and CDR2 is SQIVND (reference sequence). V lost 4 bases and J lost 11; bases outside the gene matches: 5. The CDR3 is made up of 12 amino acids. The CDR3 loop is CASSTSRGSQHF. CDR3 nucleotides: TGTGCCAGTAGTACCTCCAGGGGGTCCCAGCATTTT.

This clone came up a few times. The chain uses TRBV30 and TRBJ2-5, with 7 bases fitting TRBD2. Germline V lookup: CDR1 GTSNPN, CDR2 SVGIG (reference sequence). The V gene end was trimmed by 3 bases and the J gene end by 0 bases; junction bases not matched to a gene: 10. CDR3 length: 16 residues. The CDR3 coding sequence is TGTGCCTGGAGGCGAGCGGGGAGACCGTACCAAGAGACCCAGTACTTC. Translating gives CAWRRAGRPYQETQYF.

The chain couples TRBV7-8 to TRBJ1-6; unclear D gene. Trimming removed 10 bases from V and 7 bases from J, with 11 bases in between. Germline V gene data show CDR1 as SGHVS and CDR2 as FQNEAQ. The CDR3 spans 12 residues. This CDR3 is CATRGGNSPLHF. The CDR3 DNA reads TGTGCCACCCGCGGCGGGAATTCACCCCTCCACTTT.

For the CDR3, the DNA is TGTGCCAGCAGCTCGATTACGACAGGGCCGGGAAACACCATATATTTT. This gives the protein CASSSITTGPGNTIYF. The gene calls are TRBV7-6 and TRBJ1-3; 7 nucleotides align to TRBD1. Per germline, CDR1 SGHVS and CDR2 FNYEAQ. The V and J ends lost 4 bases and 4 bases, in that order; junction bases with no gene match: 10. This CDR3 has 16 amino acids.